The rows below give T cell receptor beta chains drawn from one sample of a study of blood T cell repertoires in COVID-19. Data came from immunoSEQ multiplex PCR; TCRdb stores just in-frame clones and leaves some out. The table lists tens of thousands of clones, 85% to 95% of them singletons. Sequencing was done on a sample of peripheral blood. The receptors stem from a human donor with active COVID-19. The donor label of this sample is uncertain. CDR3s include the opening cysteine and the closing phenylalanine or tryptophan. Fields, in order: clone size, V gene, J gene, D gene, CDR3 protein, CDR3 DNA. A D gene is named only where the DNA matches it firmly. Size is stated for part of the rows, as once, few or many counts, or as a class when the clone is expanded.

>-|TRBV27|TRBJ1-2|-
CASRGREANYGYTF
TGTGCCAGCAGGGGCAGGGAGGCTAACTATGGCTACACCTTC
>once|TRBV13|TRBJ2-5|TRBD2
CASSSGLAGQETQYF
TGTGCCAGCAGCTCGGGACTAGCGGGGCAAGAGACCCAGTACTTC
>-|TRBV18|TRBJ2-2|-
CASSLQGSGTGELFF
TGTGCCAGCTCATTACAGGGTTCGGGCACCGGGGAGCTGTTTTTT
>-|TRBV6-5|TRBJ2-7|TRBD2
CASSYSRGDAYEQYF
TGTGCCAGCAGTTACTCGCGGGGGGACGCCTACGAGCAGTACTTC
>-|TRBV6-2/TRBV6-3|TRBJ2-5|-
CASSRSGTFQETQYF
TGTGCCAGCAGTCGTTCCGGGACTTTTCAAGAGACCCAGTACTTC
>-|TRBV2|TRBJ1-1|TRBD1
CASNDRGLGTEAFF
TGTGCCAGCAACGACAGGGGGCTGGGCACTGAAGCTTTCTTT
>-|TRBV9|TRBJ1-6|-
CASSVGADFSYNSPLHF
TGTGCCAGCAGCGTAGGAGCCGACTTCTCCTATAATTCACCCCTCCACTTT
>-|TRBV6-5|TRBJ2-7|TRBD1
CASSPDRGSYEQYF
TGTGCCAGCAGTCCAGACAGGGGGTCCTACGAGCAGTACTTC
>-|TRBV6-2/TRBV6-3|TRBJ2-1|TRBD2
CASSLPSGGSEQFF
TGTGCCAGCAGTCTTCCTAGCGGGGGGAGTGAGCAGTTCTTC
>-|TRBV4-3|TRBJ2-1|-
CASSQDIDYNEQFF
TGCGCCAGCAGCCAAGATATAGACTACAATGAGCAGTTCTTC
>-|TRBV7-8|TRBJ2-3|TRBD1
CASSYPGQGAGTDTQYF
TGTGCCAGCAGCTACCCGGGACAGGGGGCTGGGACAGATACGCAGTATTTT
>-|TRBV27|TRBJ2-2|TRBD1
CASSFGTGGTGELFF
TGTGCCAGCAGTTTCGGGACAGGGGGAACCGGGGAGCTGTTTTTT
>-|TRBV6-5|TRBJ2-5|TRBD2
CASSSTGGTQYF
TGTGCCAGCAGTTCCACGGGGGGGACCCAGTACTTC
>-|TRBV19|TRBJ2-5|TRBD2
CASIGGGEETQYF
TGTGCCAGCATCGGCGGGGGGGAAGAGACCCAGTACTTC
>-|TRBV5-6|TRBJ2-5|TRBD2
CASSLVWQRGAQETQYF
TGTGCCAGCAGCTTGGTGTGGCAGCGGGGGGCCCAAGAGACCCAGTACTTC
>-|TRBV28|TRBJ1-2|TRBD1
CASSPGQGNSNYGYTF
TGTGCCAGCAGCCCGGGACAGGGGAATTCTAACTATGGCTACACCTTC
>-|TRBV7-9|TRBJ1-2|TRBD1
CASSRTGGDGYTF
TGTGCCAGCAGCCGGACAGGGGGCGATGGCTACACCTTC
>-|TRBV3-1/TRBV3-2|TRBJ2-7|TRBD1
CASSFGTEQPYEQYF
TGTGCCAGCAGCTTTGGGACAGAACAACCCTACGAGCAGTACTTC
>few|TRBV28|TRBJ2-2|TRBD1
CATSIGTEDTGELFF
TGTGCCACCTCTATCGGGACAGAGGACACCGGGGAGCTGTTTTTT
>-|TRBV4-1|TRBJ2-1|-
CASSHGGAVDNEQFF
TGCGCCAGCAGCCATGGGGGGGCTGTTGACAATGAGCAGTTCTTC
>-|TRBV5-1|TRBJ1-2|-
CASSLDVDSPYGYTF
TGCGCCAGCAGCTTGGACGTAGATTCCCCCTATGGCTACACCTTC
>-|TRBV6-1|TRBJ2-7|-
CASSEQGPPISYEQYF
TGTGCCAGCAGTGAACAGGGTCCTCCAATCTCCTACGAGCAGTACTTC
>once|TRBV7-3|TRBJ2-5|TRBD2
CASSLSGEETQYF
TGTGCCAGCAGCCTAAGCGGGGAGGAGACCCAGTACTTC
>-|TRBV19|TRBJ1-2|TRBD1
CASNEGRGLGYGYTF
TGTGCCAGTAACGAAGGCAGGGGGCTGGGGTATGGCTACACCTTC
>once|TRBV5-1|TRBJ2-7|-
CASSPIEEGAYEQYF
TGCGCCAGCAGCCCGATTGAGGAGGGCGCCTACGAGCAGTACTTC
>-|TRBV4-1|TRBJ2-3|TRBD1
CASSGIGGNRGRVDTQYF
TGCGCCAGCAGCGGAATAGGGGGAAACAGGGGGCGCGTAGATACGCAGTATTTT
>-|TRBV16|TRBJ2-7|-
CASSQGTPPNYEQYF
TGTGCCAGCAGCCAAGGTACCCCACCTAACTACGAGCAGTACTTC
>-|TRBV7-9|TRBJ2-1|-
CASSLILAGPVYNEQFF
TGTGCCAGCAGCTTAATTCTGGCAGGCCCTGTTTACAATGAGCAGTTCTTC
>-|TRBV19|TRBJ2-3|TRBD2
CASSPSGVRDTQYF
TGTGCCAGTAGTCCTAGCGGAGTCAGAGATACGCAGTATTTT
>-|TRBV3-1/TRBV3-2|TRBJ2-7|TRBD2
CASSQDPGGNYEQYF
TGTGCCAGCAGCCAAGACCCGGGGGGAAACTACGAGCAGTACTTC
>-|TRBV7-2|TRBJ2-5|-
CASSLARVETQYF
TGTGCCAGCAGCTTAGCTAGAGTAGAGACCCAGTACTTC
>-|TRBV11-2|TRBJ2-2|TRBD1
CASSLGRGSDTGELFF
TGTGCCAGCAGCTTAGGCAGGGGGAGTGACACCGGGGAGCTGTTTTTT
>-|TRBV3-1/TRBV3-2|TRBJ1-1|-
CASSQTRGNEAFF
TGTGCCAGCAGCCAAACTCGGGGGAATGAAGCTTTCTTT
>-|TRBV9|TRBJ2-3|-
CASSSQAGFTDTQYF
TGTGCCAGCAGCTCCCAAGCTGGTTTCACAGATACGCAGTATTTT
>-|TRBV25-1|TRBJ2-1|TRBD1
CASSARQGASYNEQFF
TGTGCCAGCAGTGCCCGACAGGGGGCGTCCTACAATGAGCAGTTCTTC
>-|TRBV19|TRBJ2-2|-
CASRGGHNTGELFF
TGTGCCAGTAGAGGGGGACATAACACCGGGGAGCTGTTTTTT
>-|TRBV6-6|TRBJ1-2|-
CASSLISGSGYTF
TGTGCCAGCAGTTTAATTTCGGGTAGTGGCTACACCTTC
>-|TRBV7-3|TRBJ2-1|TRBD1
CASSDTGQGNNEQFF
TGTGCCAGCAGCGATACGGGACAGGGAAACAATGAGCAGTTCTTC
>once|TRBV6-4|TRBJ2-1|TRBD2
CASSAGGSSYNEQFF
TGTGCCAGCAGTGCGGGGGGGAGCTCCTACAATGAGCAGTTCTTC
>-|TRBV2|TRBJ1-1|-
CASSKLPKRGTEAFF
TGTGCCAGCAGTAAATTACCAAAACGCGGCACTGAAGCTTTCTTT
>-|TRBV5-4|TRBJ2-3|-
CASSLDASTDTQYF
TGTGCCAGCAGCTTGGACGCGAGCACAGATACGCAGTATTTT
>-|TRBV5-1|TRBJ1-4|-
CASRAGGAVREKLFF
TGCGCCAGCAGGGCGGGAGGGGCCGTACGTGAAAAACTGTTTTTT
>-|TRBV23-1|TRBJ1-3|TRBD1
CASVRDRRNTIYF
TGCGCCAGCGTCCGGGACAGGAGAAACACCATATATTTT
>-|TRBV19|TRBJ2-2|-
CASSMIRVNTGELFF
TGTGCCAGTAGTATGATTCGGGTAAACACCGGGGAGCTGTTTTTT
>-|TRBV7-9|TRBJ2-3|-
CASSLVGRQSTDTQYF
TGTGCCAGCAGCTTAGTCGGCAGGCAGAGCACAGATACGCAGTATTTT
>-|TRBV19|TRBJ1-1|TRBD1
CASSIVDRVMEFEDGEAFF
TGTGCCAGTAGTATAGTGGACAGGGTGATGGAATTTGAAGACGGTGAAGCTTTCTTT
>-|TRBV5-1|TRBJ2-1|TRBD2
CASSLLAGGPNNEQFF
TGCGCCAGCAGCTTACTAGCGGGGGGACCAAACAATGAGCAGTTCTTC
>-|TRBV7-2|TRBJ2-4|-
CASSLESAGTNIQYF
TGTGCCAGCAGCTTAGAGTCCGCCGGTACAAACATTCAGTACTTC
>-|TRBV4-2|TRBJ1-4|TRBD1
CASSRGEGAGNEKLFF
TGTGCCAGCAGCCGAGGAGAGGGGGCAGGAAATGAAAAACTGTTTTTT
>-|TRBV7-3|TRBJ2-3|TRBD2
CASSNSGGELTTQYF
TGTGCCAGCAGCAATAGCGGGGGGGAGCTTACAACGCAGTATTTT
>-|TRBV27|TRBJ1-1|-
CASSTYRASEAFF
TGTGCCAGCAGTACCTACAGGGCGTCAGAAGCTTTCTTT